One and the same sample provided the 9 T cell receptor beta chains below, sequenced in a study of OX40 agonist ivuxolimab in advanced cancers. The protocol used for the library was the immunoSEQ multiplex PCR assay. TCRdb retrieved this table from immuneACCESS and kept in-frame rearrangements only. Not all clones are present; in checked studies, unresolved V genes account for under half, and no reason is known for the remainder. For this sample there are roughly 72,000 clones; 85% to 95% appear just once. Of the sample, about 15% falls within the top ten clones. This specimen was CD4+ or CD8+ T cells sorted from blood, taken in a trial of the OX40 agonist ivuxolimab. These receptors originate from an adult with an advanced solid tumor such as melanoma, head and neck, liver or kidney cancer.

The gene calls are TRBV23-1 and TRBJ2-7; either TRBD1 or TRBD2 may fit D (5 bases each). TRBV23-1 belongs to the ORF category, with a function that is uncertain. The CDR3 totals 15 residues. V shed 3 bases and J shed 0 bases, with 12 bases lying between them. Here the CDR3 DNA reads TGCGCCAGCAGTCAGGGCAGGGAGATCTCCTACGAGCAGTACTTC. Translation gives CASSQGREISYEQYF.

The rearrangement joins TRBV2 to TRBJ1-1, with D perhaps matching TRBD1 (6 bases). Germline V gene data show CDR1 as SNHLY and CDR2 as FYNNEI. The V end was cut by 7 bases, the J end by 5 bases, with 20 bases between. The CDR3 is made up of 15 amino acids. The CDR3 is CASTNGGARWTEAFF. CDR3 DNA: TGTGCCAGCACCAACGGGGGGGCGCGATGGACTGAAGCTTTCTTT.

Concerning this clone: The same CDR3 arises from other DNA sequences in this sample as well. The chain couples TRBV27 to TRBJ2-5, with D unclear. Trimming took 3 bases from V and 5 from J, leaving 4 bases between them. Germline loops: CDR1 MNHEY, CDR2 SMNVEV (reference sequence). There are 11 residues in the CDR3. For the CDR3, the DNA is TGTGCCAGCAGTTTGGGTGAGACCCAGTACTTC. This codes for CASSLGETQYF.

The chain has TRBV11-2 and TRBJ1-3, with D possibly TRBD1 on 6 matching bases. V was pared by 6 bases and J by 8 bases, with 14 bases between. CDR3 length equals 13 residues. The germline V gene encodes CDR1 SGHAT and CDR2 FQNNGV. The CDR3 DNA reads as TGTGCCAGCAGACAAGATAGGGGGGACACCATATATTTT. Protein product: CASRQDRGDTIYF.

The chain recombines TRBV25-1 with TRBJ1-2; D remains unclear. The V end was cut by 3 bases, the J end by 6 bases, with 11 bases between. The CDR3 consists of 13 residues. Germline loops: CDR1 MGHDK, CDR2 SYGVNS. CDR3 DNA: TGTGCCAGCAGTGAGGCCTCAAGAAATGGCTACACCTTC. It encodes CASSEASRNGYTF.

The V call is TRBV6-5, the J call TRBJ2-1; D gene uncertain. The V gene lost 0 bases and the J gene lost 6 bases, with 12 bases spanning the gap. This CDR3 spans 15 amino acids. CDR1 is MNHEY and CDR2 is SVGAGI in the germline V gene. CDR3 residues: CASSYSKWSGNEQFF. DNA of the CDR3: TGTGCCAGCAGTTACTCGAAATGGTCCGGCAATGAGCAGTTCTTC.

The rearrangement uses TRBV20-1 and TRBJ1-2, with 7 bases fitting TRBD1. The V segment lost 4 bases and the J segment 7 bases; nucleotides outside the gene matches: 3. This CDR3 has 11 amino acids. CDR1 is DFQATT and CDR2 is SNEGSKA in the germline V gene (reference sequence). In nucleotides, the CDR3 is TGCAGTGCTACGACAGGGTTTGGCTACACCTTC. It specifies CSATTGFGYTF.

The rearrangement uses TRBV27 and TRBJ1-5, with D unclear. The CDR3 consists of 14 residues. CDR1 and CDR2 from the germline V gene are MNHEY and SMNVEV (reference sequence). V was shortened by 5 bases and J by 5 bases, with 13 bases between the two germline ends. The CDR3 spells CASSNKGADQPQHF. DNA of the CDR3: TGTGCCAGCAGTAACAAGGGTGCGGATCAGCCCCAGCATTTT.

The CDR3 region is CASGRNNQPQHF. The CDR3 bases are TGTGCCAGCGGGCGGAACAATCAGCCCCAGCATTTT. The genes are TRBV27 and TRBJ1-5; the D is unclear. The CDR3 totals 12 residues. Trimming stripped 8 bases from V and 3 bases from J, with 8 bases between. Germline V lookup: CDR1 MNHEY, CDR2 SMNVEV (reference sequence).